The T cell receptor beta chain described here comes from a study of T cell responses to AZD1222 COVID-19 vaccine. CDR1 is SGHRS, CDR2 YFSETQ, per germline. This CDR3 is 14 amino acids long. The study's findings and limits: All repertoire sampling was performed exclusively after the peak T cell response. Reportedly, nearly half the spike-specific TCRs target unmutated variant regions.

Concerning this clone itself: Its antigen is not identified. A read error may account for a junction end that differs from germline.

Assay: immunoSEQ multiplex PCR; the TCRdb copy retains only in-frame clones and omits some. This sample has about 190,000 clones, with over 85% found just once. This chain joins TRBV5-1 and TRBJ1-1, with 10 bases lining up with TRBD1. The sequenced sample was peripheral blood, obtained 28 days after the second dose of the MenACWY control vaccine. The TCR sequence derives from an adult who received the MenACWY meningococcal vaccine as a control. CDR3 nucleotide sequence: TGCGCCAGCAGTTTGGGGACAGGGGCCACTGAAGCTTTCTTT. It specifies CASSLGTGATEAFF.